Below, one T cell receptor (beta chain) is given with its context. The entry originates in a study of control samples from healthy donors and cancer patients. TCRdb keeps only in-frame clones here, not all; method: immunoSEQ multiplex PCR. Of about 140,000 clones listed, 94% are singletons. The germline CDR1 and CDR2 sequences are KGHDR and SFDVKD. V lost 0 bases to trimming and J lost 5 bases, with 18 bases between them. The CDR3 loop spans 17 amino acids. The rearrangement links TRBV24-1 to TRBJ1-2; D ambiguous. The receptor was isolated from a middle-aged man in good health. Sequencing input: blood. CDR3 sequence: CATSDLHKLAFLYGYTF. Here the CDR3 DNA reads TGTGCCACCAGTGATTTGCACAAATTGGCTTTCTTATATGGCTACACCTTC.